This record concerns one T cell receptor (beta chain) sequence. Trimming took off 0 bases at V and 8 bases at J, with 13 bases between the two ends. The CDR3 runs to 15 residues. Germline CDR1 LNHNV, CDR2 YYDKDF (reference sequence). The assay was immunoSEQ multiplex PCR, and TCRdb's table has in-frame clones only and misses some. The sample includes fewer than 700,000 clones, approximately 90% of them seen just once. This record comes from a study of shared T cell receptors in the human thymus. A further study also used this sample, focusing on human thymus T cells.

The receptor was isolated from a boy in the first two years of life with a congenital heart defect. The rearrangement uses TRBV15 and TRBJ1-4, with D possibly TRBD1 on 6 matching bases. Sequenced material: thymocytes. The CDR3 DNA reads TGTGCCACCAGCAGAGATCGAGGGGGAAGAGAAAAACTGTTTTTT. Amino acid sequence: CATSRDRGGREKLFF.